The next 18 T cell receptor beta chains were all read from a single sample in a study of blood T cell repertoires in COVID-19. TCRdb keeps only in-frame clones here, not all; method: immunoSEQ multiplex PCR. The sample consists of 300,000 to 350,000 clones, around 91% of them appearing once. Sample: PBMCs or T cells enriched from blood (not recorded which). Every receptor here comes from a woman under 30 with acute COVID-19.

This clone occurred a few times. The rearrangement links TRBV28 to TRBJ1-2, with TRBD1 matching over 7 bases. V gave up 3 bases and J gave up 8 bases; unmatched junction bases: 9. The CDR3 length is 14 residues. From germline, CDR1 is MDHEN and CDR2 SYDVKM. The CDR3 protein is CASSLGTAQRGYTF. DNA of the CDR3: TGTGCCAGCAGTTTGGGGACAGCCCAAAGGGGCTACACCTTC.

This clone was seen a single time. The chain is built from TRBV19 and TRBJ2-5; possibly TRBD2 for D (5 bases). The germline V gene encodes CDR1 LNHDA and CDR2 SQIVND (reference sequence). CDR3 length: 13 residues. The V end was cut by 4 bases, the J end by 3 bases, with 9 bases between. In nucleotides, the CDR3 is TGTGCCAGTAGTACAGGACTGGAAGAGACCCAGTACTTC. Its translation is CASSTGLEETQYF.

The chain has TRBV7-9 and TRBJ1-1; D is perhaps TRBD1 (6 bases). Trimming took off 3 bases at V and 6 bases at J, with 20 bases between the two ends. Germline CDR1 reads SEHNR; CDR2 reads FQNEAQ (reference sequence). This CDR3 is built from 16 residues. CDR3 loop: CASSLVDRSVRAEAFF. CDR3 nucleotides: TGTGCCAGCAGCTTGGTTGACAGGTCGGTAAGGGCTGAAGCTTTCTTT.

CDR3 protein: CASSLGQGGPEASYNEQFF. CDR3 sequence (DNA): TGTGCCAGCAGCTTAGGCCAGGGGGGTCCGGAGGCCTCCTACAATGAGCAGTTCTTC. The chain carries TRBV11-2 and TRBJ2-1, with D perhaps matching TRBD1 (7 bases). CDR1 is SGHAT, CDR2 FQNNGV, per germline. V was trimmed by 1 base and J by 0 bases, leaving 19 bases between them. The CDR3 is 19 residues long.

The J gene is TRBJ1-1, the V gene TRBV21-1; TRBD1 reflects the table's D call only, with no check against the DNA. TRBV21-1 is annotated as a pseudogene. The CDR3 length is 17 residues. The DNA for the CDR3 is TGTGCCAGCAGCGGGGTATTAGGACAGGGAGGATATACTGAAGCTTTCTTT. Translated, it gives CASSGVLGQGGYTEAFF.

The chain links TRBV14 to TRBJ1-4; D is perhaps TRBD1 (5 bases). Per germline, CDR1 SGHDN and CDR2 FVKESK. This CDR3 spans 15 amino acids. V dropped 1 base and J dropped 6 bases, with 12 bases sitting between them. CDR3 protein: CASSQVGREHEKLFF. The CDR3, as DNA: TGTGCCAGCAGCCAAGTGGGCAGGGAACATGAAAAACTGTTTTTT.

This clone was picked up a small number of times. This chain connects TRBV6-5 to TRBJ1-1, with 7 bases that match TRBD1. This CDR3 has 16 residues. Germline assignment: CDR1 MNHEY and CDR2 SVGAGI. With V trimmed by 4 bases and J by 0 bases, 8 bases remained unmatched. The CDR3 bases are TGTGCCAGCAGTTTAAATGAGGGGGCCTTGAACACTGAAGCTTTCTTT. Residues: CASSLNEGALNTEAFF.

Regarding this clone: Other DNA sequences within the sample encode an identical CDR3. The chain carries TRBV18 and TRBJ2-7; a possible D gene is TRBD2 (5 bases). Per the germline V gene, CDR1 is KGHSH and CDR2 is LQKENI. Trimming cost V 2 bases and J 1 base, with 6 bases left between them. The CDR3 is 13 residues long. In nucleotides, the CDR3 is TGTGCCAGCTCACCAGGGAGTTCCTACGAGCAGTACTTC. Translating it yields CASSPGSSYEQYF.

The chain joins TRBV25-1 to TRBJ2-3; D not certain. Trimming stripped 1 base from V and 4 bases from J, with 6 bases between. Germline values: CDR1 MGHDK, CDR2 SYGVNS. The CDR3 contains 13 residues. CDR3 DNA: TGTGCCAGCAGTGAATCCCCGGCAGATACGCAGTATTTT. This encodes CASSESPADTQYF. Together with reference TRBV25-1 and TRBJ2-3, the CDR3 gives the full variable domain: EADIYQTPRYLVIGTGKKITLECSQTMGHDKMYWYQQDPGMELHLIHYSYGVNSTEKGDLSSESTVSRIRTEHFPLTLESARPSHTSQYLCASSESPADTQYFGPGTRLTVL.

V gene TRBV6-4 combines with J gene TRBJ1-5, with 9 bases aligning to TRBD1. CDR3 length: 20 amino acids. The V segment lost 5 bases and the J segment 2 bases; nucleotides outside the gene matches: 19. Per the germline V gene, CDR1 is MRHNA and CDR2 is SNTAGT. The CDR3 DNA reads as TGTGCCAGCAGTCACCACTCCCGGGACAGGGTCACTTCGGGCAATCAGCCCCAGCATTTT. Its translation is CASSHHSRDRVTSGNQPQHF.

V and J are TRBV5-4 and TRBJ2-7, with D perhaps TRBD1 (6 bases). CDR3 size: 13 residues. V gave up 2 bases and J gave up 2 bases, with 8 bases separating them. CDR1 is SGHNT and CDR2 is YYREEE in the germline V gene (reference sequence). CDR3 nucleotide sequence: TGTGCCAGCAGCTTCGACAGGACCTACGAGCAGTACTTC. Translation: CASSFDRTYEQYF.

The chain recombines TRBV28 with TRBJ2-7; 7 bases match TRBD1. The CDR3 totals 15 residues. Germline V gene data show CDR1 as MDHEN and CDR2 as SYDVKM. V was clipped by 4 bases and J by 2 bases; unmatched bases: 8. This CDR3 is CASSSPATGPYEQYF. The CDR3 coding sequence is TGTGCCAGCAGTTCGCCAGCGACAGGGCCCTACGAGCAGTACTTC.

The gene calls are TRBV6-5 and TRBJ2-7, with D unresolved. Germline V gene data show CDR1 as MNHEY and CDR2 as SVGAGI. The germline V and J ends were trimmed by 2 bases and 1 base, with 6 bases remaining between them. The length of the CDR3 is 13 residues. In DNA form, the CDR3 reads TGTGCCAGCAGTTACGGCCTGTCCTACGAGCAGTACTTC. Protein product: CASSYGLSYEQYF.

The V call is TRBV10-3, the J call TRBJ1-5; D is possibly TRBD1 (5 bases). Trimming left V 6 bases short and J 0 bases short, with 18 bases between. In germline, CDR1 is ENHRY, CDR2 SYGVKD. The CDR3 is 17 amino acids. The CDR3 protein is CAISVTAAGDSNQPQHF. CDR3 sequence (DNA): TGTGCCATCAGCGTGACAGCGGCGGGAGATAGCAATCAGCCCCAGCATTTT.

The V gene is TRBV5-1, the J gene TRBJ2-1; D gene uncertain. Germline CDR1 SGHRS, CDR2 YFSETQ. The CDR3 loop spans 12 amino acids. Deletions cut 4 bases from V and 10 bases from J, with 12 bases between. The CDR3 region has the DNA TGCGCCAGCAGCCTGGAGAGGCGAGAGCAGTTCTTC. Translated, it gives CASSLERREQFF.

The chain is built from TRBV4-1 and TRBJ1-5; D not resolved. Trimming left V 4 bases short and J 0 bases short, with 7 bases between. Per germline, CDR1 MGHRA and CDR2 YSYEKL. This CDR3 has 14 residues. CDR3 bases: TGCGCCAGCAGCCCAGATTATAGCAATCAGCCCCAGCATTTT. It encodes CASSPDYSNQPQHF.

The chain joins TRBV27 to TRBJ2-5, with 7 bases matching TRBD2. This CDR3 has 16 amino acids. Germline CDR1 and CDR2: MNHEY and SMNVEV (reference sequence). V lost 8 bases, J lost 5 bases, and 17 bases stayed unmatched. This CDR3 is CASGAVWGGFGETQYF. CDR3 nucleotides: TGTGCCAGCGGAGCAGTTTGGGGGGGGTTTGGGGAGACCCAGTACTTC.

The chain joins TRBV14 to TRBJ1-1; 8 bases align to TRBD1. V lost 0 bases, J lost 11 bases, and 5 bases stayed unmatched. CDR3 length equals 13 residues. Germline loops: CDR1 SGHDN, CDR2 FVKESK. The CDR3 DNA sequence: TGTGCCAGCAGCCAAGACGGCAGGGGGCACGCTTTCTTT. Protein: CASSQDGRGHAFF. The full variable domain, completed using reference TRBV14 and TRBJ1-1, is EAGVTQFPSHSVIEKGQTVTLRCDPISGHDNLYWYRRVMGKEIKFLLHFVKESKQDESGMPNNRFLAERTGGTYSTLKVQPAELEDSGVYFCASSQDGRGHAFFGQGTRLTVV.